This T cell receptor beta chain was documented in a study of blood T cell repertoires in COVID-19. Study context: Researchers got acute and convalescent COVID-19 samples from the United States, Italy and Spain. Sample material is recorded as cDNA or gDNA derived from T cells, B-cell-depleted T cells, or PBMCs.

Cohort placement rested on clinical history that participants reported themselves. Per the authors' pipeline: It was from reference gene primer amplification that nucleated cell counts were estimated. Libraries were prepared by immunoSEQ multiplex PCR; TCRdb keeps only in-frame clonotypes and omits some of them. V and J calls and clone size follow that table, whereas D and trimming were derived from the DNA. Among about 480,000 clones listed, 88% were seen once. The CDR3 extends over 13 amino acids. V was trimmed by 0 bases and J by 4 bases, leaving 5 bases between them. Germline CDR1 and CDR2: KGHDR and SFDVKD.

This clonotype originated in a woman in her 40s who had recovered from COVID-19. The sample consisted of PBMCs or T cells enriched from blood (not recorded which). V gene TRBV24-1 combines with J gene TRBJ2-5; D gene unclear. CDR3 coding DNA: TGTGCCACCAGTGATTTGCATGTAGAGACCCAGTACTTC. It is translated as CATSDLHVETQYF.